This T cell receptor beta chain was obtained from a study of blood T cell repertoires in COVID-19. Data came from immunoSEQ multiplex PCR; TCRdb stores just in-frame clones and leaves some out. The data hold roughly 100,000 clones, with about 80% observed a single time. Only one count was recorded for this clone. The clonotype was recovered from a human donor in a cohort sampled during active COVID-19. The sample was peripheral blood.

CDR3 residues: CASSDRGQETQYF. In DNA, the CDR3 is TGTGCCAGCAGCGACAGGGGCCAAGAGACCCAGTACTTC. This sequence joins TRBV6-5 and TRBJ2-5; the match to TRBD1 covers 8 bases. With 6 bases clipped from V and 1 base from J, the junction kept 1 base outside the gene matches. Germline loops: CDR1 MNHEY, CDR2 SVGAGI. This CDR3 is built from 13 residues.